The next 19 T cell receptor beta chains were all read from a single sample in a study of T cells after yellow fever vaccination. In TCRdb, the 5' RACE reads were re-called with MiXCR into one record per CDR3 protein. Found here are hundreds of thousands of distinct CDR3 sequences, roughly 20% of them singletons; the top ten hold roughly a sixth. The source was PBMCs, collected before the yellow fever booster vaccination. The origin of the receptors is a man aged 18-30 years who received the YFV17D yellow fever vaccine.

The chain employs TRBV18 and TRBJ1-2; D is unclear. This CDR3 has 12 residues. Looked up from germline, CDR1 is KGHSH and CDR2 is LQKENI. The V end was cut by 2 bases, the J end by 6 bases, with 7 bases between. The CDR3 here is CASSPGLHGYTF. The DNA of the CDR3 is TGTGCCAGCTCACCAGGCCTTCATGGCTACACCTTC.

The rearrangement joins TRBV27 to TRBJ1-5; a weak D match, TRBD1 (6 bases). Germline V gives CDR1 MNHEY, CDR2 SMNVEV (reference sequence). V dropped 4 bases and J dropped 3 bases, with 10 bases sitting between them. This CDR3 has 14 residues. CDR3 in DNA: TGTGCCAGCAGTTCGGACAGAGACAATCAGCCCCAGCATTTT. Translation: CASSSDRDNQPQHF.

The V gene is TRBV20-1, the J gene TRBJ2-1, with D uncertain. This CDR3 has 12 amino acids. CDR1 DFQATT and CDR2 SNEGSKA come from the germline V gene (reference sequence). V lost 2 bases, J lost 5 bases, and 7 bases lay in between. The CDR3 region is CSARPTHNEQFF. DNA of the CDR3: TGCAGTGCTAGACCCACACACAATGAGCAGTTCTTC.

This clonotype was detected only a few times. The genes are TRBV15 and TRBJ2-5; D is unresolved. The CDR3 spans 13 residues. CDR1 is LNHNV and CDR2 is YYDKDF in the germline V gene (reference sequence). The germline V and J ends were trimmed by 7 bases and 5 bases, with 14 bases remaining between them. The CDR3 sequence is CATNDRTDETQYF. The CDR3 nucleotides are TGTGCCACCAACGATCGGACGGATGAGACCCAGTACTTC.

The gene calls are TRBV4-1 and TRBJ2-3; D perhaps matches TRBD1 (6 bases). The CDR3 is 18 amino acids. Germline CDR1 is MGHRA and CDR2 is YSYEKL. The V and J ends lost 1 base and 5 bases respectively, with 22 bases between them. The CDR3 region is CASSQGRARGREGDTQYF. In DNA form, the CDR3 reads TGCGCCAGCAGCCAAGGGCGGGCCAGGGGCCGCGAGGGAGATACGCAGTATTTT.

This clonotype turned up a few times. The J gene is TRBJ2-7, the V gene TRBV28; 7 nucleotides line up with TRBD2. The CDR3 extends over 14 amino acids. Germline CDR1 MDHEN, CDR2 SYDVKM. The V gene end was trimmed by 3 bases and the J gene end by 10 bases; junction bases not matched to a gene: 12. For the CDR3, the DNA is TGTGCCAGCAGTTTGTCGACTAGCTTAGTGGGCCAGTACGTC. Protein: CASSLSTSLVGQYV.

In this sample, this clonotype turned up a few times. The genes are TRBV18 and TRBJ1-1; D is ambiguous. The CDR3 is 13 amino acids. V lost 2 bases, J lost 1 base, and 5 bases lay in between. CDR1 is KGHSH and CDR2 is LQKENI in the germline V gene. CDR3 residues: CASSPIENTEAFF. The CDR3 DNA reads as TGTGCCAGCTCACCAATCGAGAACACTGAAGCTTTCTTT.

This clonotype was counted only a few times. The chain uses TRBV7-9 and TRBJ1-1; tentatively, D is TRBD1 (5 bases). V was pared by 3 bases and J by 5 bases, with 13 bases between. Germline CDR1 reads SEHNR; CDR2 reads FQNEAQ (reference sequence). This CDR3 spans 14 amino acids. The CDR3 spells CASSLDTRRTEAFF. The CDR3 nucleotides are TGTGCCAGCAGCTTGGACACTAGAAGGACTGAAGCTTTCTTT.

The chain uses TRBV4-3 and TRBJ2-3; TRBD1 might be the D (6 bases). The CDR3 extends over 15 amino acids. V was shortened by 4 bases and J by 6 bases, with 17 bases between the two germline ends. Germline CDR1 reads LGHNA; CDR2 reads YSLEER. This CDR3 is CASSRMVGTGDTQYF. The DNA for the CDR3 is TGCGCCAGCAGCCGTATGGTAGGAACAGGGGATACGCAGTATTTT.

This clonotype was observed a few times. This chain links TRBV5-1 with TRBJ2-1, with TRBD1 as a possible D gene (6 bases). Germline V gene data show CDR1 as SGHRS and CDR2 as YFSETQ. The V and J ends lost 5 bases and 6 bases respectively, with 6 bases between them. The length of the CDR3 is 11 residues. The CDR3 bases are TGCGCCAGCAGACAGGGCAATGAGCAGTTCTTC. The encoded protein is CASRQGNEQFF. Drawing the rest from reference TRBV5-1 and TRBJ2-1, the complete variable domain is KAGVTQTPRYLIKTRGQQVTLSCSPISGHRSVSWYQQTPGQGLQFLFEYFSETQRNKGNFPGRFSGRQFSNSRSEMNVSTLELGDSALYLCASRQGNEQFFGPGTRLTVL.

This chain joins TRBV29-1 and TRBJ2-1; either TRBD1 or TRBD2 may fit D (5 bases each). Germline CDR1 and CDR2: SQVTM and ANQGSEA. The CDR3 sequence is 13 residues long. The V gene lost 7 bases and the J gene lost 9 bases, with 19 bases spanning the gap. CDR3 sequence: CSAQGPENTEQFF. CDR3 in DNA: TGCAGCGCGCAGGGACCCGAAAACACTGAGCAGTTCTTC.

The V gene is TRBV15, the J gene TRBJ1-2; 12 nucleotides match TRBD1. Germline CDR1 and CDR2: LNHNV and YYDKDF (reference sequence). V lost 2 bases to trimming and J lost 3 bases; unmatched junction nucleotides: 10. The CDR3 runs 18 residues. As DNA, the CDR3 is TGTGCCACCAGCAGACAGCTCGGGACAGGGGGCGCGTACTATGGCTACACCTTC. Protein sequence: CATSRQLGTGGAYYGYTF.

The chain couples TRBV5-4 to TRBJ2-7; unclear D gene. CDR1 SGHNT and CDR2 YYREEE come from the germline V gene (reference sequence). Between the trimmed V and J ends, which lost 5 bases and 4 bases, there was a span of 10 bases. The CDR3 is made up of 12 amino acids. In DNA form, the CDR3 reads TGTGCCAGCAGTCGTGAGGATTACGAGCAGTACTTC. This sequence encodes CASSREDYEQYF.

This clonotype was counted only a few times. The chain employs TRBV5-1 and TRBJ2-7, with D hard to call. CDR1 and CDR2 (germline): SGHRS, YFSETQ. Trimming removed 2 bases from V and 3 bases from J, with 9 bases in between. The CDR3 length is 13 residues. CDR3 loop: CASSFRLNYEQYF. CDR3 nucleotides: TGCGCCAGCAGCTTTCGACTCAACTACGAGCAGTACTTC.

The sample holds a few counts of this clonotype. This CDR3 is CASSSVGGTTEAFF. The CDR3 DNA reads as TGTGCCAGCAGCTCCGTGGGAGGTACCACTGAAGCTTTCTTT. This chain joins TRBV7-8 and TRBJ1-1, with D unresolved. In germline, CDR1 is SGHVS, CDR2 FQNEAQ. V lost 4 bases, J lost 4 bases, and 13 bases lay in between. The CDR3 consists of 14 residues. Full variable domain (outside the CDR3, taken from reference TRBV7-8 and TRBJ1-1): GAGVSQSPRYKVAKRGQDVALRCDPISGHVSLFWYQQALGQGPEFLTYFQNEAQLDKSGLPSDRFFAERPEGSVSTLKIQRTQQEDSAVYLCASSSVGGTTEAFFGQGTRLTVV.

V and J are TRBV7-2 and TRBJ2-7; no reliable D call. Trimming took off 2 bases at V and 4 bases at J, with 18 bases between the two ends. CDR3 length equals 16 residues. Germline V gene lookup returns CDR1 SGHTA and CDR2 FQGNSA. The CDR3 DNA sequence: TGTGCCAGCAGCTTATTTGCAGATCCCCCCCTTTACGAGCAGTACTTC. This encodes CASSLFADPPLYEQYF.

The table lists this clonotype with a count of one. V usage is TRBV7-6 and J usage is TRBJ2-6, with 7 bases fitting TRBD1. This CDR3 has 17 residues. Losses at the gene ends were 7 bases for V and 1 base for J; bases not matched to a gene: 10. The germline V gene has CDR1 SGHVS and CDR2 FNYEAQ. CDR3 in amino acids: CASTYARQGSGANVLTF. In DNA, the CDR3 is TGTGCCAGCACCTACGCCCGACAGGGATCTGGGGCCAACGTCCTGACTTTC.

This clonotype was detected only a few times. V and J are TRBV20-1 and TRBJ2-3; no definite D call. CDR3 length equals 13 residues. CDR1 and CDR2 (germline): DFQATT, SNEGSKA (reference sequence). The V end was cut by 6 bases, the J end by 4 bases, with 14 bases between. The chain's CDR3 is CSASQPGPDTQYF. As DNA, the CDR3 is TGCAGTGCCAGCCAGCCAGGCCCAGATACGCAGTATTTT.

V gene TRBV6-5 combines with J gene TRBJ1-5, with unresolved D. The germline CDR1 and CDR2 sequences are MNHEY and SVGAGI. V lost 0 bases to trimming and J lost 2 bases, with 8 bases between them. The CDR3 is made up of 15 amino acids. The CDR3 nucleotides read TGTGCCAGCAGTTACTCGAATGGAGGCAATCAGCCCCAGCATTTT. Protein: CASSYSNGGNQPQHF.